This TCR beta chain is from a study of STAT5B mutations in CD4+ large granular lymphocyte leukemia. TCRdb's table, derived via immunoSEQ multiplex PCR, lists solely in-frame clones and lacks some. The table includes 40,000 or so clones, more than 70% detected once. A few counts support this clone. No antigen is known for it. V shed 4 bases and J shed 1 base, with 9 bases lying between them. Germline CDR1 reads SEHNR; CDR2 reads FQNEAQ (reference sequence). The CDR3 runs 14 residues. Whole-study results and caveats: Compared with healthy controls (2/35), patient top clones favored TRBV06 (8/27).

Control samples were healthy donors' buffy coats. The sample comprised CD4+ T cells from blood buffy coats. This receptor was obtained from a human donor in good health. The chain employs TRBV7-9 and TRBJ2-3; weak D call: TRBD2 (5 bases). CDR3 DNA: TGTGCCAGCAGCTCAGGAGCGGGCACAGATACGCAGTATTTT. It yields the protein CASSSGAGTDTQYF.